What follows are 4 T cell receptor beta chains derived from one specimen sequenced in a study of T cells in Graves' hyperthyroidism and ophthalmopathy. Regions amplified from RNA transcripts were the TCR beta CDR3 regions. Carried out on the TCR CDR3, a first-round RT-PCR used the HTBI primer set. TCRdb reprocessed the multiplex PCR reads with MiXCR, giving one entry per CDR3 protein. The data show about 210,000 distinct CDR3 sequences, roughly a sixth seen once. The sequencing input was blood. The source is a man in his fifties with Graves' hyperthyroidism.

At least ten counts were recorded for this clonotype. This chain connects TRBV7-2 to TRBJ1-2; 8 bases line up with TRBD1. CDR3 size: 14 residues. CDR1 and CDR2 from the germline V gene are SGHTA and FQGNSA. V lost 1 base and J lost 3; bases outside the gene matches: 1. CDR3 protein: CASSLETGDYGYTF. The DNA for the CDR3 is TGTGCCAGCAGCTTAGAGACAGGGGACTATGGCTACACCTTC.

This clonotype was seen many times. The chain recombines TRBV7-8 with TRBJ1-5; D unresolved. The CDR3 has 15 amino acids. Germline V gives CDR1 SGHVS, CDR2 FQNEAQ. V was shortened by 5 bases and J by 3 bases, with 14 bases between the two germline ends. The CDR3 reads CASSPRAGSNQPQHF. As DNA, the CDR3 is TGTGCCAGCAGCCCCCGGGCGGGATCCAATCAGCCCCAGCATTTT.

At least ten counts were recorded for this clonotype. This rearrangement joins TRBV11-3 to TRBJ2-5; 11 bases fit TRBD1. Germline V gene lookup returns CDR1 SGHNT and CDR2 YENEEA. The CDR3 extends over 16 amino acids. V shed 4 bases, J shed 4 bases, and the junction held 8 bases outside the gene matches. The DNA of the CDR3 is TGTGCCAGCAGCTCACGGACAGGGGGCGGGGGAGAGACCCAGTACTTC. Translated, it gives CASSSRTGGGGETQYF.

The CDR3 loop reads CASSSLGASITTNEKLFF. CDR3 in DNA: TGTGCCAGCAGCTCTCTAGGAGCTTCAATTACAACTAATGAAAAACTGTTTTTT. The chain links TRBV7-8 to TRBJ1-4; D call uncertain. Trimming pared 4 bases from V and 0 bases from J, leaving 18 bases between. There are 18 residues in the CDR3. Germline CDR1 SGHVS, CDR2 FQNEAQ.